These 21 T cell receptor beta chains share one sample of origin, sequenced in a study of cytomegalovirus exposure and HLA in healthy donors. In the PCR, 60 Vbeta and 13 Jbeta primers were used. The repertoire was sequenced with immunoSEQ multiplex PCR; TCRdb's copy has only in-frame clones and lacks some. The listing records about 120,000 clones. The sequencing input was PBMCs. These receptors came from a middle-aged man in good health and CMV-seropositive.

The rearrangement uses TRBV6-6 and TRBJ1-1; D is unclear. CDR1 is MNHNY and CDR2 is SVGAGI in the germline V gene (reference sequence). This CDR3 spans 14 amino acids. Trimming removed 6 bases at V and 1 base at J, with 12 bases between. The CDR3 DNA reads TGTGCCAGCAGGAAGGACTTTAGGAACACTGAAGCTTTCTTT. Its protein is CASRKDFRNTEAFF.

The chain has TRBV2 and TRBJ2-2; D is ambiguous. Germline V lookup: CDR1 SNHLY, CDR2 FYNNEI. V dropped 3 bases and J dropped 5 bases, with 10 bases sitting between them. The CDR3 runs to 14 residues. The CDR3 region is CASSETQTTGELFF. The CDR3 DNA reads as TGTGCCAGCAGTGAGACGCAGACTACCGGGGAGCTGTTTTTT.

The CDR3 DNA follows: TGTGCCAGTAGTATCAGGGGGCCCACCTACAATGAGCAGTTCTTC. Translation gives CASSIRGPTYNEQFF. The chain carries TRBV19 and TRBJ2-1; 8 bases are shared with TRBD1. The germline CDR1 and CDR2 sequences are LNHDA and SQIVND (reference sequence). V lost 3 bases and J lost 2; bases outside the gene matches: 3. The CDR3 spans 15 residues.

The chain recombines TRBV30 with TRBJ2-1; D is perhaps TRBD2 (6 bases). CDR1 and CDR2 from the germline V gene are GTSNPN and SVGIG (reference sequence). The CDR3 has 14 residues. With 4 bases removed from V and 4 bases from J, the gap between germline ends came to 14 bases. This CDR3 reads CAWKRLDVYNEQFF. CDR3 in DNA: TGTGCCTGGAAACGACTAGATGTATACAATGAGCAGTTCTTC.

CDR3 amino acids: CASSSGLETYEQYF. The DNA for the CDR3 is TGTGCCAGCAGCTCGGGACTCGAAACCTACGAGCAGTACTTC. The J gene is TRBJ2-7, the V gene TRBV7-2; D is possibly TRBD2 (6 bases). V was cut by 4 bases and J by 2 bases, with 12 bases left in between. The germline V gene encodes CDR1 SGHTA and CDR2 FQGNSA. This CDR3 comprises 14 residues.

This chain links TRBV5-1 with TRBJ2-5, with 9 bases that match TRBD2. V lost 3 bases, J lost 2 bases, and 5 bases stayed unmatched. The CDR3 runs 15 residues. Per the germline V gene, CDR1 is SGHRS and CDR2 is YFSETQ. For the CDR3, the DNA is TGCGCCAGCAGCTGGGGACTAGCCGATCAAGAGACCCAGTACTTC. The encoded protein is CASSWGLADQETQYF.

The DNA of the CDR3 is TGTGCCAGCAGCCCACAGGGGCCCCGAGAAAAACTGTTTTTT. It encodes CASSPQGPREKLFF. This rearrangement joins TRBV28 to TRBJ1-4; 7 bases are a match to TRBD1. V was pared by 6 bases and J by 8 bases, with 9 bases of the junction left unmatched. This CDR3 comprises 14 residues. From germline, CDR1 is MDHEN and CDR2 SYDVKM.

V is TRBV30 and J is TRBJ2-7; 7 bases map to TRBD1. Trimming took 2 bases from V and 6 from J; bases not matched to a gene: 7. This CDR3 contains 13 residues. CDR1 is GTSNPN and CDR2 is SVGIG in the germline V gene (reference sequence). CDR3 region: CAWSPGQTGEQYF. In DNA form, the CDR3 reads TGTGCCTGGAGTCCGGGACAGACCGGCGAGCAGTACTTC.

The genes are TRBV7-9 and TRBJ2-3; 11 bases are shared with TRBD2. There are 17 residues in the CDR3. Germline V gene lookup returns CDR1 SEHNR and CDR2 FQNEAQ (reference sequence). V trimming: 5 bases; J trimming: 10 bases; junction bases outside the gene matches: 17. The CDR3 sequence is CASSPNLAGGPKEAQYF. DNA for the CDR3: TGTGCCAGCAGCCCGAACCTAGCGGGAGGCCCGAAGGAGGCGCAGTATTTT.

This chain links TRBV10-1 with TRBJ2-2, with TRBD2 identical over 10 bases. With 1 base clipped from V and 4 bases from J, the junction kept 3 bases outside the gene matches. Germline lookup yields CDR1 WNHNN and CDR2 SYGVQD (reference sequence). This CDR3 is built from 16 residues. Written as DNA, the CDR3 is TGCGCCAGCAGTGAGTTAGCGGGAGGCGGCACCGGGGAGCTGTTTTTT. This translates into CASSELAGGGTGELFF.

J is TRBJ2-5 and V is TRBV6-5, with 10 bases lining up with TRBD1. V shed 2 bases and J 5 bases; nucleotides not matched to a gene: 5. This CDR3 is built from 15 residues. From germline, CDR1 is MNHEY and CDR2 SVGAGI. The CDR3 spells CASSYGQGVGETQYF. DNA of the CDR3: TGTGCCAGCAGTTACGGACAGGGGGTTGGGGAGACCCAGTACTTC.

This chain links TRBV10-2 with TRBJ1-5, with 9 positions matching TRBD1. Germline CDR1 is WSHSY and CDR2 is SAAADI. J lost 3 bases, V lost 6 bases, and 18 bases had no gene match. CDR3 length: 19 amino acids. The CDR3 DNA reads TGCGCCAGCAGCAGAACCCGGGGTGCCGGACAGGGGTTCAATCAGCCCCAGCATTTT. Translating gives CASSRTRGAGQGFNQPQHF.

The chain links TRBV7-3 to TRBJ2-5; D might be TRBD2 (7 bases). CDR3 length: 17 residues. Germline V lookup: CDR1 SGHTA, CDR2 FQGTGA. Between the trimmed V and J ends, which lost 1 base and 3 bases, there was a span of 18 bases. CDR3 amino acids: CASSLSGLGRGEETQYF. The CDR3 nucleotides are TGTGCCAGCAGCTTAAGTGGGTTGGGGAGGGGGGAAGAGACCCAGTACTTC.

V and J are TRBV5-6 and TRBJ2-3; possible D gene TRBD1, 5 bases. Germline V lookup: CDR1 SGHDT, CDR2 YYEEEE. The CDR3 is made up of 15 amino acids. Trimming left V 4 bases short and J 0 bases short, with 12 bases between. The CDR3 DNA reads TGTGCCAGCAGCCTAGGGGCCGCTAGCACAGATACGCAGTATTTT. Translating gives CASSLGAASTDTQYF.

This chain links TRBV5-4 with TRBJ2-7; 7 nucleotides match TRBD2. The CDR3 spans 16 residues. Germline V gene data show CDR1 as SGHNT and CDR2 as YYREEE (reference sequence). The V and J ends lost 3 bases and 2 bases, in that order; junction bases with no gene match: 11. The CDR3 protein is CASSWGGERATYEQYF. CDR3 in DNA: TGTGCCAGCAGCTGGGGAGGGGAGCGGGCTACCTACGAGCAGTACTTC.

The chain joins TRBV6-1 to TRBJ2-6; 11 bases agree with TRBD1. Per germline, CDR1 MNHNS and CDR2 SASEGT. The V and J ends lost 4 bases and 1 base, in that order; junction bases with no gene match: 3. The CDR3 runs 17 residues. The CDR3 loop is CASSVDRGLSGANVLTF. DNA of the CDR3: TGTGCCAGCAGTGTGGACAGGGGGCTATCTGGGGCCAACGTCCTGACTTTC.

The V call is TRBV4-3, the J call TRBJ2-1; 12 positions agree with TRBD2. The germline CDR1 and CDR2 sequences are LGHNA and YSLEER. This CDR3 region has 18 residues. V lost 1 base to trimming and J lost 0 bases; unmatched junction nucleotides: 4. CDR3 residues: CASSQAETSGSSYNEQFF. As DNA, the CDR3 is TGCGCCAGCAGCCAAGCGGAGACTAGCGGGAGCTCCTACAATGAGCAGTTCTTC.

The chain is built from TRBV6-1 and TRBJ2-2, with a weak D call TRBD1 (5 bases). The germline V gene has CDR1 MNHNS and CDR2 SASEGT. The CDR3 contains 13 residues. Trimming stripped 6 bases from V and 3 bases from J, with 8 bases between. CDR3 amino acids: CASREQDTGELFF. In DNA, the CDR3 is TGTGCCAGCAGGGAACAGGACACCGGGGAGCTGTTTTTT.

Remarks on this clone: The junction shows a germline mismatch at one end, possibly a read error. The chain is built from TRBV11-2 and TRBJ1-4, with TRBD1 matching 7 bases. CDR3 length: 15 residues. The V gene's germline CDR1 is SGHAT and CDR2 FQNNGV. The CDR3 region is CASSLPGGGREKPTF. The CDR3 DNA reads TGTGCCAGCAGCCTTCCAGGGGGAGGAAGGGAAAAACCGACTTTT.

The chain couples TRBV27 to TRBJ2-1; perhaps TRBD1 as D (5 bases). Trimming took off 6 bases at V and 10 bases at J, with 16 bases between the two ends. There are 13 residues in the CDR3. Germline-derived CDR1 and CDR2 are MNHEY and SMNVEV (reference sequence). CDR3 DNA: TGTGCCAGCAGCCCAGCCACAAGACAGGAGCAGTTCTTC. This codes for CASSPATRQEQFF.

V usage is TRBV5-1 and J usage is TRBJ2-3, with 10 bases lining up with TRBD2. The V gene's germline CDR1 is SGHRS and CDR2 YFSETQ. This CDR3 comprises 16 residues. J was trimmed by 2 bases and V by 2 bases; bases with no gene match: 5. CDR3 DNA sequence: TGCGCCAGCAGCTTATTAGCGGGAGGAATCACAGATACGCAGTATTTT. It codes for CASSLLAGGITDTQYF.